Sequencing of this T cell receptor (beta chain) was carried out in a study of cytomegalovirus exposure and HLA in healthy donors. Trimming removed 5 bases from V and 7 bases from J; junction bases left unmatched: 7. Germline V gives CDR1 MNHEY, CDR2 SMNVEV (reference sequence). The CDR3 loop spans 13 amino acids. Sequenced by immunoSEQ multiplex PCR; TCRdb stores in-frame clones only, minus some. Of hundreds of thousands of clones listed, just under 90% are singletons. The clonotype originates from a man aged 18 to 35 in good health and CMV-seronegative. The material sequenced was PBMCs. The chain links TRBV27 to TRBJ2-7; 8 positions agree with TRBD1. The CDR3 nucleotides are TGTGCCAGCAGTACGACAGGGGCGAGGGAGCAGTACTTC. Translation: CASSTTGAREQYF.